These 2 T cell receptor beta chains share one sample of origin, sequenced in a study of monozygotic twins with inflammatory bowel disease. From its re-call of the 5' RACE reads, TCRdb lists each CDR3 protein once, without DNA. The listing contains 150,000 to 200,000 distinct CDR3 sequences. The sequencing input was blood. The receptors shown here come from a human donor with ulcerative colitis or Crohn's disease, or a healthy co-twin of an affected twin (not recorded which).

This chain uses TRBV3-1 with TRBJ1-2; there is no DNA to check the TCRdb D call of TRBD1. Germline V gene sequence: CDR1 LGHDT, CDR2 YNNKEL (reference sequence). The CDR3 consists of 13 residues. The CDR3 region is CASSLDRRQGYTF.

CDR3 sequence reads: CASRFLPASYEKLFF. V and J are TRBV12-2 and TRBJ1-4. TRBV12-2 is a recognized pseudogene. There are 15 residues in the CDR3.